Presented here are 19 T cell receptor beta chains from one specimen sequenced in a study of graft-versus-host responses after intestinal transplantation. Sequencing was performed with immunoSEQ multiplex PCR; in TCRdb, only in-frame clones are kept and a portion is missing. The table records about 96,000 clones, 80% to 95% of them present only once. These receptors' antigens are unknown. The material was unstimulated CD4+ T cells sorted from spleen or lymph node cells, obtained before intestinal transplant. The receptors were gathered from a human donor who received an intestinal transplant.

The CDR3 sequence is CASRLTAGLPYNEQFF. In nucleotides, the CDR3 is TGTGCAAGTCGCCTCACGGCGGGCCTCCCCTACAATGAGCAGTTCTTC. The J gene is TRBJ2-1, the V gene TRBV12-2; TRBD2 reflects the table's D call only, with no check against the DNA. TRBV12-2 is designated a pseudogene. The CDR3 spans 16 residues.

The sample holds one count of this clone. The CDR3 spells CASGAGGGDQPQHF. The CDR3 DNA follows: TGTGCCAGCGGGGCTGGTGGAGGCGACCAGCCCCAGCATTTT. The chain is built from TRBV19 and TRBJ1-5; possible D gene TRBD1, 5 bases. Germline CDR1 LNHDA, CDR2 SQIVND (reference sequence). The CDR3 runs to 14 residues. Trimming cost V 9 bases and J 7 bases, with 19 bases left between them.

The rearrangement uses TRBV6-6 and TRBJ1-1, with unresolved D. Germline V gene lookup returns CDR1 MNHNY and CDR2 SVGAGI (reference sequence). The CDR3 loop spans 13 amino acids. Trimming pared 2 bases from V and 1 base from J, leaving 5 bases between. This CDR3 is CASSYAGNTEAFF. CDR3 DNA: TGTGCCAGCAGTTACGCGGGGAACACTGAAGCTTTCTTT.

V and J are TRBV6-6 and TRBJ2-3, with TRBD2 matching 10 bases. The CDR3 contains 16 residues. CDR1 and CDR2 from the germline V gene are MNHNY and SVGAGI (reference sequence). The junction had 13 bases not matched to a gene; V was cut back by 8 bases and J by 5 bases. CDR3 in amino acids: CASRNLGASGGDTQYF. The CDR3 nucleotides are TGTGCCAGCCGAAACCTCGGGGCTAGCGGGGGAGATACGCAGTATTTT.

The chain's CDR3 is CASSWAGTSTDTQYF. CDR3 bases: TGTGCCAGCAGTTGGGCGGGGACTAGCACAGATACGCAGTATTTT. The chain recombines TRBV6-5 with TRBJ2-3; D is possibly TRBD2 (6 bases). Trimming cost V 4 bases and J 0 bases, with 11 bases left between them. This CDR3 contains 15 residues. Germline loops: CDR1 MNHEY, CDR2 SVGAGI.

This rearrangement joins TRBV11-3 to TRBJ2-1; 11 nucleotides match TRBD2. CDR1 is SGHNT and CDR2 is YENEEA in the germline V gene. The CDR3 length is 17 residues. J gave up 3 bases and V 5 bases, and 9 bases lay outside the gene matches. The CDR3 DNA reads TGTGCCAGCAGCCAGAGTAGCGGGAGGGCCCTCTACAATGAGCAGTTCTTC. It yields the protein CASSQSSGRALYNEQFF.

This chain connects TRBV27 to TRBJ2-2; 14 nucleotides agree with TRBD2. CDR3 length: 20 residues. With V trimmed by 4 bases and J by 5 bases, 15 bases remained unmatched. From germline, CDR1 is MNHEY and CDR2 SMNVEV (reference sequence). CDR3 coding DNA: TGTGCCAGCAGTTCCCCCTTTGGACTAGCGGGAGGCGGGCTAACCGGGGAGCTGTTTTTT. Translating gives CASSSPFGLAGGGLTGELFF.

This chain links TRBV21-1 with TRBJ1-2. TRBV21-1 is a recognized pseudogene. This CDR3 has 13 amino acids. CDR3 sequence: CASTRPEWDGYTF. The CDR3 DNA follows: TGTGCCAGCACCCGTCCCGAATGGGATGGCTACACCTTC.

This clone was observed a few times. This rearrangement joins TRBV5-6 to TRBJ1-3; D gene uncertain. Trimming took off 6 bases at V and 0 bases at J, with 16 bases between the two ends. The length of the CDR3 is 16 residues. The germline CDR1 and CDR2 sequences are SGHDT and YYEEEE. The CDR3 DNA reads TGTGCCAGCAACCTAGGACGGTTACTCTCTGGAAACACCATATATTTT. Its translation is CASNLGRLLSGNTIYF.

The V and J genes are TRBV19 and TRBJ1-2; D is possibly TRBD1 (5 bases). Per the germline V gene, CDR1 is LNHDA and CDR2 is SQIVND (reference sequence). Between the trimmed V and J ends, which lost 7 bases and 4 bases, there was a span of 19 bases. The CDR3 length is 15 residues. The CDR3 spells CASMVGRGRSYGYTF. The DNA of the CDR3 is TGTGCCAGTATGGTCGGGCGGGGACGGAGCTATGGCTACACCTTC.

The CDR3 nucleotides read TGTGCCAGCAGCTCCGGGGAGAGGAACACTGAAGCTTTCTTT. The encoded protein is CASSSGERNTEAFF. The rearrangement joins TRBV13 to TRBJ1-1; D is unresolved. V was clipped by 4 bases and J by 1 base, with 10 bases between them. The CDR3 is made up of 14 amino acids. Germline lookup yields CDR1 PRHDT and CDR2 FYEKMQ (reference sequence).

This clone showed up just once. The V and J genes are TRBV5-1 and TRBJ2-1; possible D gene TRBD1, 6 bases. The CDR3 spans 16 residues. Germline CDR1 reads SGHRS; CDR2 reads YFSETQ. The V end was cut by 4 bases, the J end by 6 bases, with 20 bases between. The CDR3 bases are TGCGCCAGCAGCCAGATCACAGGGTGGGCTTCCAATGAGCAGTTCTTC. It encodes CASSQITGWASNEQFF.

V usage is TRBV18 and J usage is TRBJ2-1; TRBD1 aligns across 8 bases. CDR1 and CDR2 from the germline V gene are KGHSH and LQKENI. This CDR3 has 15 residues. J gave up 8 bases and V 2 bases, and 8 bases lay outside the gene matches. The CDR3 region has the DNA TGTGCCAGCTCACCAGACAGGGGAAGGGGCTATGAGCAGTTCTTC. Its protein is CASSPDRGRGYEQFF. Based on the CDR3 plus reference TRBV18 and TRBJ2-1, the full variable domain is NAGVMQNPRHLVRRRGQEARLRCSPMKGHSHVYWYRQLPEEGLKFMVYLQKENIIDESGMPKERFSAEFPKEGPSILRIQQVVRGDSAAYFCASSPDRGRGYEQFFGPGTRLTVL.

The chain carries TRBV6-5 and TRBJ2-7; tentative D call: TRBD2 (6 bases). V gave up 3 bases and J gave up 3 bases, with 12 bases separating them. Germline CDR1 and CDR2: MNHEY and SVGAGI. This CDR3 has 14 amino acids. As DNA, the CDR3 is TGTGCCAGCAGTTATAGCGGAATAAACTACGAGCAGTACTTC. Translated, it gives CASSYSGINYEQYF.

This chain connects TRBV5-1 to TRBJ2-1, with TRBD2 identical over 11 bases. Germline V gives CDR1 SGHRS, CDR2 YFSETQ. V lost 3 bases to trimming and J lost 0 bases; unmatched junction nucleotides: 17. This CDR3 is built from 21 residues. In nucleotides, the CDR3 is TGCGCCAGCAGCTCTCCTGCGGCCGGGACTAGCGGAACTTACTCCTACAATGAGCAGTTCTTC. Its translation: CASSSPAAGTSGTYSYNEQFF.

This clone was detected only once. This chain uses TRBV12-5 with TRBJ1-4; no firm D call. This CDR3 has 13 amino acids. In germline, CDR1 is LGHNT, CDR2 FRNRAP. The ends were cut back, 7 bases at V and 4 bases at J, with 10 bases in the middle. CDR3 sequence (DNA): TGTGCTAGTGCCCGTCTTCTTAATGAAAAACTGTTTTTT. It yields the protein CASARLLNEKLFF.

This clone was picked up one time. This chain links TRBV9 with TRBJ1-3, with TRBD1 matching over 7 bases. Trimming cost V 3 bases and J 8 bases; bases outside gene matches: 14. There are 16 residues in the CDR3. CDR1 and CDR2 from the germline V gene are SGDLS and YYNGEE. The DNA of the CDR3 is TGTGCCAGCAGCGCGAACTCCGGGACAGCAGGCGACACCATATATTTT. It translates to CASSANSGTAGDTIYF.

About this clone: The junction departs from the called germline gene at one end, perhaps through a read error. The chain combines TRBV19 with TRBJ1-3; D not certain. The length of the CDR3 is 15 residues. Per germline, CDR1 LNHDA and CDR2 SQIVND (reference sequence). CDR3 sequence: CASSISHAAGNTVYF. The DNA of the CDR3 is TGTGCCAGTAGTATATCTCACGCAGCTGGAAACACCGTATATTTT.

The gene calls are TRBV18 and TRBJ2-7; D unclear. Deletions cut 6 bases from V and 5 bases from J, with 17 bases between. The CDR3 is 14 amino acids. From germline, CDR1 is KGHSH and CDR2 LQKENI. The CDR3 is CASSSRVLANEQYF. The CDR3 nucleotides read TGTGCCAGCTCTTCGAGAGTTCTTGCTAACGAGCAGTACTTC.